A single sample is the source of the 4 T cell receptor beta chains below, sequenced in a study of human T cells and chemical hapten exposure (dated by TCRdb to about 2021). Read against the paper, the sample's time point label means: patch test 2, 6 weeks after DPC sensitization. The treatment or condition label, read with the paper, signifies: therapeutic diphenylcyclopropenone sensitization with weekly scalp DPC. The library came from RACE. The listed sequencing device is NextSeq 500. Using fastp at Q25 and MiXCR, TCRdb reprocessed the public reads and kept productive beta chains. Rows are unified per CDR3 protein, each entry keeping the most common DNA and genes. The sample table lists some 100,000 distinct CDR3 sequences, roughly a tenth of them with a count of one. In total, the top ten clones hold 2% to 2.5% of the sample. Here the sequenced sample was whole blood, taken in connection with sensitization to the hapten diphenylcyclopropenone (DPC). The receptor source for this set is a middle-aged woman with alopecia areata. Some clones in this sample may be carry-over from other donors' samples.

For this clonotype: One base away lies a much larger clone, so this may be a sequencing read error. The chain joins TRBV20-1 to TRBJ2-7; the match to TRBD1 covers 10 bases. There are 13 residues in the CDR3. Germline CDR1 reads DFQATT; CDR2 reads SNEGSKA (reference sequence). In DNA form, the CDR3 reads TGCAGAGGAAGTGGACAGGGGGCCTACGAGCAGTACTTC. This encodes CRGSGQGAYEQYF.

This clonotype was seen at least ten times. This CDR3 is CASSPDGNSPLHF. DNA for the CDR3: TGTGCCAGCAGCCCAGACGGCAACTCACCCCTCCACTTT. The chain links TRBV7-3 to TRBJ1-6; D remains unclear. CDR3 length equals 13 residues. Germline V gene lookup returns CDR1 SGHTA and CDR2 FQGTGA. V lost 5 bases, J lost 10 bases, and 12 bases lay in between.

This clonotype was detected a few times. The chain carries TRBV7-2 and TRBJ2-7; perhaps TRBD2 as D (5 bases). V was clipped by 5 bases and J by 5 bases, with 19 bases between them. CDR3 size: 15 residues. Germline V gene sequence: CDR1 SGHTA, CDR2 FQGNSA. CDR3 bases: TGTGCCAGCAGCCGCCGAGGGTCGACCTACGACGAGCAGTACTTC. Its protein product is CASSRRGSTYDEQYF.

This chain joins TRBV12-3 or TRBV12-4 and TRBJ1-3; TRBD1 agrees at 7 bases. J was trimmed by 3 bases and V by 6 bases; bases with no gene match: 8. The CDR3 sequence is 15 residues long. The CDR3 coding sequence is TGTGCCAGCAGCCCCGACGACAGGGATGGAAACACCATATATTTT. As protein: CASSPDDRDGNTIYF.